This T cell receptor beta chain was found in a study of T cell responses to AZD1222 COVID-19 vaccine. General study findings and limits: Repertoires were collected only later (after the peak T cell response had occurred).

TCRdb's copy holds only in-frame clones and misses some; the assay was immunoSEQ multiplex PCR. The sample has about 120,000 clones, over 85% seen once; the top ten hold roughly 8.9%. Remarks on this clone: What it binds is unknown.

CDR3 length equals 16 residues. Germline lookup yields CDR1 LNHDA and CDR2 SQIVND (reference sequence). Germline trimming cut 4 bases from V and 9 bases from J; bases unmatched to any gene: 11. This specimen consisted of peripheral blood, obtained on day 0 of AZD1222 vaccination. The sequence was obtained from an adult in good health. The chain joins TRBV19 to TRBJ1-6, with TRBD1 matching 8 bases. This CDR3 reads CASSTGDRSRISPLHF. CDR3 coding DNA: TGTGCCAGTAGTACAGGGGACAGGTCAAGGATTTCACCCCTCCACTTT. The entire variable domain, with the rest obtained from reference TRBV19 and TRBJ1-6, is as follows: DGGITQSPKYLFRKEGQNVTLSCEQNLNHDAMYWYRQDPGQGLRLIYYSQIVNDFQKGDIAEGYSVSREKKESFPLTVTSAQKNPTAFYLCASSTGDRSRISPLHFGNGTRLTVT.